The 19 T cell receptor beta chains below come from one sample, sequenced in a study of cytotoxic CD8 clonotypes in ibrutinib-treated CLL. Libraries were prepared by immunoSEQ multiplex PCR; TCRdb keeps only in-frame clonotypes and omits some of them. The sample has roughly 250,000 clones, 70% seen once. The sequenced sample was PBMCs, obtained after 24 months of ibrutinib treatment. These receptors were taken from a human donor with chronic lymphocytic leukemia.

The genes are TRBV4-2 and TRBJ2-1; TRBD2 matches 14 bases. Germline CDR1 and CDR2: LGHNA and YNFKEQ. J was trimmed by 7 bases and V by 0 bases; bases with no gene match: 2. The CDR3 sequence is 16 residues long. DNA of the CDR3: TGTGCCAGCAGCCAAGAGGGACTAGCGGGAGAAAATGAGCAGTTCTTC. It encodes CASSQEGLAGENEQFF.

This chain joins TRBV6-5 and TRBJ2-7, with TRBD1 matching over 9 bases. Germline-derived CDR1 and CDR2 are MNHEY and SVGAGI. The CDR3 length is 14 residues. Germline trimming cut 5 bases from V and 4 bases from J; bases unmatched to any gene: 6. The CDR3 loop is CASSPGTGFYEQYF. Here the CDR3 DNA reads TGTGCCAGCAGTCCCGGGACAGGGTTTTACGAGCAGTACTTC.

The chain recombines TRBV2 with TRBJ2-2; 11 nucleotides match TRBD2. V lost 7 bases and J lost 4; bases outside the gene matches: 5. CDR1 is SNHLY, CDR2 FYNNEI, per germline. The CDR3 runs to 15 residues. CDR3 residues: CASTKLAGATGELFF. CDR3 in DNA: TGTGCCAGCACCAAACTAGCGGGAGCCACCGGGGAGCTGTTTTTT.

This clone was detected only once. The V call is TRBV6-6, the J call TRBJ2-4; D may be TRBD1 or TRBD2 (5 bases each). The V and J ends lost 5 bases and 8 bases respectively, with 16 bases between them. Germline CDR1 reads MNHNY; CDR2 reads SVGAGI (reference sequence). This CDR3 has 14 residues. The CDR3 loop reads CASSPLSGADIQYF. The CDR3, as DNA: TGTGCCAGCAGTCCCTTGTCCGGGGCTGACATTCAGTACTTC.

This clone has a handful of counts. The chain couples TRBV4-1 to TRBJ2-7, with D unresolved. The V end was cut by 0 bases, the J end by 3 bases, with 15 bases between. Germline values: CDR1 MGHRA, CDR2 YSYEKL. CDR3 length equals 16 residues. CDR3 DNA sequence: TGCGCCAGCAGCCAAGATTGGCCAGAACGGTACTACGAGCAGTACTTC. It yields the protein CASSQDWPERYYEQYF.

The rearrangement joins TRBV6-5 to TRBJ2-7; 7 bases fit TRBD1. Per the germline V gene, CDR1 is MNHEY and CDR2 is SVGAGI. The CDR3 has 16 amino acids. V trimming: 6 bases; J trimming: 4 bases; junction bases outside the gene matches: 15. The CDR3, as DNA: TGTGCCAGCAGCTACCAAGGGACAGCGCCTTTGTACGAGCAGTACTTC. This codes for CASSYQGTAPLYEQYF.

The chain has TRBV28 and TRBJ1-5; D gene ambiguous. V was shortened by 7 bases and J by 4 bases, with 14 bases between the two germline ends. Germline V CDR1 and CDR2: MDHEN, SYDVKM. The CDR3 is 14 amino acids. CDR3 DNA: TGTGCCAGCAACGGACCGTTTAGGAATCAGCCCCAGCATTTT. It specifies CASNGPFRNQPQHF.

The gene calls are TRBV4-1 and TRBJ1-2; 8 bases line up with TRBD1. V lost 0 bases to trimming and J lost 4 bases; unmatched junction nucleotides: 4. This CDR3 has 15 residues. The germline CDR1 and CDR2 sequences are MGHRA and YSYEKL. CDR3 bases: TGCGCCAGCAGCCAAGATCACGGACAGGGCTATGGCTACACCTTC. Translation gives CASSQDHGQGYGYTF.

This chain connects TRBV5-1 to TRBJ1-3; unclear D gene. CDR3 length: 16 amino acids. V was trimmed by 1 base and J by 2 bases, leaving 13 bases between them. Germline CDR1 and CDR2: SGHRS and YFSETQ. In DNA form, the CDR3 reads TGCGCCAGCAGCTTGCTGGCTACGGGTACTGGAAACACCATATATTTT. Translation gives CASSLLATGTGNTIYF.

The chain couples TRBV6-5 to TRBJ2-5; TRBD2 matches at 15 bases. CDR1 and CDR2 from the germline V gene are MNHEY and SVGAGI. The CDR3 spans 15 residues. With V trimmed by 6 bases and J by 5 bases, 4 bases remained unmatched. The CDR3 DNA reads TGTGCCAGCAGCCCCGGGACTAGCGGGGGGGAGACCCAGTACTTC. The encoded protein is CASSPGTSGGETQYF.

The CDR3 loop is CASSFGDRRNTEAFF. The CDR3 nucleotides are TGTGCCAGCAGTTTCGGGGACAGGCGGAACACTGAAGCTTTCTTT. The V gene is TRBV27, the J gene TRBJ1-1, with 8 positions matching TRBD1. From germline, CDR1 is MNHEY and CDR2 SMNVEV (reference sequence). The CDR3 sequence is 15 residues long. With 3 bases clipped from V and 1 base from J, the junction kept 4 bases outside the gene matches.

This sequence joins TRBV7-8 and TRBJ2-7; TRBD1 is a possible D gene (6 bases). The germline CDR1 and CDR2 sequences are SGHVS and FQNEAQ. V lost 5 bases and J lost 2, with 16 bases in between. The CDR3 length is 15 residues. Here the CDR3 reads CASSTWDNLPYEQYF. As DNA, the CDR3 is TGTGCCAGCAGCACCTGGGACAACCTCCCCTACGAGCAGTACTTC.

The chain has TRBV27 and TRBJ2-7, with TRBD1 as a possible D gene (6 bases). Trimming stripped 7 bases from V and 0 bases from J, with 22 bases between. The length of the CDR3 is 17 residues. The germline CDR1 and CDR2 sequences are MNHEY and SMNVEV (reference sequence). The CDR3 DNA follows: TGTGCCAGCAAAGTTAGTCCACAGGGCCGGAGCTCCTACGAGCAGTACTTC. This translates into CASKVSPQGRSSYEQYF.

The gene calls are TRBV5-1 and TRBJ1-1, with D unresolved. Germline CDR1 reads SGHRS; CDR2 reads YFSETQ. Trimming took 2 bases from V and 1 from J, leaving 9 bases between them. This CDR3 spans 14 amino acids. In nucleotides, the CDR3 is TGCGCCAGCAGCTTCCTGGACGGGAACACTGAAGCTTTCTTT. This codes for CASSFLDGNTEAFF.

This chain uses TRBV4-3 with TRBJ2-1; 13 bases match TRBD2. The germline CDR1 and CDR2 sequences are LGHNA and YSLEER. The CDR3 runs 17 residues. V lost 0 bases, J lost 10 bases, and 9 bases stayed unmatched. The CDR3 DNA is TGCGCCAGCAGCCAAGATCGTAGGACTAGCGGGAGATTAGAGCAGTTCTTC. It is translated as CASSQDRRTSGRLEQFF.

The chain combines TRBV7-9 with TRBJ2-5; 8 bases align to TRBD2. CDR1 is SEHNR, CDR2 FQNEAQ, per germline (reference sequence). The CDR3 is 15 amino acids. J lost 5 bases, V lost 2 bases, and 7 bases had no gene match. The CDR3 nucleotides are TGTGCCAGCAGCTTATTACTAGCGGTGGGGGAGACCCAGTACTTC. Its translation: CASSLLLAVGETQYF. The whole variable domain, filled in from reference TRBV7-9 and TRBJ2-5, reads DTGVSQNPRHKITKRGQNVTFRCDPISEHNRLYWYRQTLGQGPEFLTYFQNEAQLEKSRLLSDRFSAERPKGSFSTLEIQRTEQGDSAMYLCASSLLLAVGETQYFGPGTRLLVL.

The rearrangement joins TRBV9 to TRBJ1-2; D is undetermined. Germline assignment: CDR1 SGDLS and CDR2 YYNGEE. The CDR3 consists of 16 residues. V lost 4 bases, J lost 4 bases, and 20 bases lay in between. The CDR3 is CASSTITGRHAYGYTF. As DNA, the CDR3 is TGTGCCAGCAGCACGATTACGGGCCGTCATGCCTATGGCTACACCTTC.

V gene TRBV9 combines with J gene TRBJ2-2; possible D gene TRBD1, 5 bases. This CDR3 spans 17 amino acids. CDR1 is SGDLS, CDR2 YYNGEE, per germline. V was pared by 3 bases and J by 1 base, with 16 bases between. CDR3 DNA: TGTGCCAGCAGCGGGACCTGGGCAAGGGGGAACACCGGGGAGCTGTTTTTT. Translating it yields CASSGTWARGNTGELFF.

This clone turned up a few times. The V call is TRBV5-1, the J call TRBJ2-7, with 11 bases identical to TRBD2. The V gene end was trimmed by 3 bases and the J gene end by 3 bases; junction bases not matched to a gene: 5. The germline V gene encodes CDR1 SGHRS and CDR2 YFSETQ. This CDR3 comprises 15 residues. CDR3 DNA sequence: TGCGCCAGCAGCTCGACCGGGACTAGCGGCTACGAGCAGTACTTC. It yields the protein CASSSTGTSGYEQYF.